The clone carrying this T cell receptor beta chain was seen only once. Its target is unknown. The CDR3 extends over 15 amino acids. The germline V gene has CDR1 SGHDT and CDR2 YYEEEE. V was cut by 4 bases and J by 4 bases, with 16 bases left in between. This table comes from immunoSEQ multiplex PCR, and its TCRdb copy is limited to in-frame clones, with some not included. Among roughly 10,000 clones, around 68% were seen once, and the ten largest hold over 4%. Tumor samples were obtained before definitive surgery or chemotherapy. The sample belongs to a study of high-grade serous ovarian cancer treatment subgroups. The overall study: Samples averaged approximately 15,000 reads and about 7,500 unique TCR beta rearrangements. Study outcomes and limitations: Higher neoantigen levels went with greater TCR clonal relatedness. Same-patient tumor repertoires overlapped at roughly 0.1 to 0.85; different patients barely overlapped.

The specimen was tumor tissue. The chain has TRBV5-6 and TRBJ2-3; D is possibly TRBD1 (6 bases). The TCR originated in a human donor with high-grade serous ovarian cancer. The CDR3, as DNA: TGTGCCAGCAGCCCAGGGGTGATTGGCGCAGATACGCAGTATTTT. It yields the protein CASSPGVIGADTQYF.